This TCR beta chain was obtained from a study of shared clonotypes between healthy human individuals. As for this clone: Its specificity is not known.

Each sorted subset replicate got 200 ng genomic DNA, tens of thousands of genomes. Assay used: immunoSEQ multiplex PCR; TCRdb lists only in-frame clones, some missing. The sample contains millions of clones, approximately 95% of which appear only once. The study, taken as a whole, reports: Against clonotypes common to all four donors, non-shared ones had lower generation probabilities. Sequencing depth was predicted to influence how clonotypes are shared among donors.

The sequencing input was naive CD4+ T cells from PBMCs. The subset is: CD45RA+ positively selected. This receptor was obtained from a man between 18 and 29 years old in good health. Some clones in this sample may be carry-over from other donors' samples.

CDR3 DNA: TGTGCCAGCAGCCGTTGGGCGGAAGGGGGAAAGACCCAGTACTTC. It specifies CASSRWAEGGKTQYF. The chain recombines TRBV13 with TRBJ2-5; tentatively, D is TRBD1 (6 bases). The ends were cut back, 5 bases at V and 6 bases at J, with 19 bases in the middle. Germline loops: CDR1 PRHDT, CDR2 FYEKMQ (reference sequence). The CDR3 contains 15 residues. The full variable domain, its missing parts supplied by reference TRBV13 and TRBJ2-5, is AAGVIQSPRHLIKEKRETATLKCYPIPRHDTVYWYQQGPGQDPQFLISFYEKMQSDKGSIPDRFSAQQFSDYHSELNMSSLELGDSALYFCASSRWAEGGKTQYFGPGTRLLVL.